The 29 T cell receptor beta chains in this list originate from one sample, sequenced in a study of human T cells and chemical hapten exposure. Time point noted: patch test 2, 6 weeks after DPC sensitization. The treatment is: therapeutic diphenylcyclopropenone sensitization with weekly scalp DPC. Each CDR3 protein gets one entry after TCRdb re-called the RACE reads with MiXCR. This repertoire shows around 67,000 distinct CDR3 sequences, over 6.5% found once; its top ten account for 3% to 4.5%. Sequenced material: whole blood, taken in connection with sensitization to the hapten diphenylcyclopropenone (DPC). The receptors come from a woman in her forties or fifties with alopecia areata. Some clones in this sample may be carry-over from other donors' samples.

This clonotype was found a few times. The chain employs TRBV24-1 and TRBJ2-3; D is perhaps TRBD1 or TRBD2 (5 bases each). The germline V gene has CDR1 KGHDR and CDR2 SFDVKD. Trimming pared 3 bases from V and 0 bases from J, leaving 15 bases between. CDR3 length: 17 amino acids. DNA of the CDR3: TGTGCCACCAGTGATAACCGGGACGGAAAAAGCACAGATACGCAGTATTTT. Translating gives CATSDNRDGKSTDTQYF.

The chain links TRBV20-1 to TRBJ1-4; D gene uncertain. V lost 3 bases to trimming and J lost 3 bases, with 8 bases between them. This CDR3 spans 13 amino acids. Looked up from germline, CDR1 is DFQATT and CDR2 is SNEGSKA (reference sequence). The CDR3 protein is CSASRTANEKLFF. In DNA form, the CDR3 reads TGCAGTGCTAGCCGGACGGCTAATGAAAAACTGTTTTTT.

This clonotype was observed a handful of times. The chain carries TRBV4-2 and TRBJ1-1; D perhaps matches TRBD1 (6 bases). CDR3 length: 13 residues. The germline CDR1 and CDR2 sequences are LGHNA and YNFKEQ. V was shortened by 4 bases and J by 7 bases, with 13 bases between the two germline ends. The CDR3 here is CASSLGAADEAFF. The CDR3 region has the DNA TGTGCCAGCAGCCTGGGGGCCGCCGATGAAGCTTTCTTT.

This clonotype was detected ten times or more. The V gene is TRBV7-8, the J gene TRBJ2-6, with 8 bases aligning to TRBD1. Looked up from germline, CDR1 is SGHVS and CDR2 is FQNEAQ. V shed 5 bases, J shed 4 bases, and the junction held 10 bases outside the gene matches. This CDR3 has 17 residues. Here the CDR3 DNA reads TGTGCCAGCAGCACCGGACAGGGAAGGTTAGGGGCCAACGTCCTGACTTTC. Translating it yields CASSTGQGRLGANVLTF.

The chain combines TRBV27 with TRBJ2-7; possibly TRBD1 or TRBD2 for D (5 bases each). Germline V gene sequence: CDR1 MNHEY, CDR2 SMNVEV (reference sequence). V lost 6 bases, J lost 2 bases, and 17 bases lay in between. The CDR3 totals 15 residues. CDR3 DNA: TGTGCCAGCAGCTCCCTCCCCCGGGACCCCTACGAGCAGTACTTC. Translating it yields CASSSLPRDPYEQYF.

As concerns this clonotype: A read error may explain this, as a much larger clone is one base away. J is TRBJ2-2 and V is TRBV6-5; 8 positions agree with TRBD1. This CDR3 is 14 amino acids long. Germline V gene sequence: CDR1 MNHEY, CDR2 SVGAGI. V dropped 8 bases and J dropped 5; count of bases not matched to a gene: 7. CDR3 sequence: CASGERQGTGELFF. The CDR3 nucleotides read TGTGCCAGCGGTGAGCGACAGGGGACCGGGGAGCTGTTTTTT.

This clonotype was detected ten times or more. The genes are TRBV6-1 and TRBJ1-1; D not resolved. Deletions cut 0 bases from V and 5 bases from J, with 10 bases between. Germline V lookup: CDR1 MNHNS, CDR2 SASEGT. This CDR3 region has 14 residues. The CDR3 DNA is TGTGCCAGCAGTGAAGCTCCTCCGGGAACTGAAGCTTTCTTT. Translation gives CASSEAPPGTEAFF.

This clonotype was counted ten times or more. The CDR3 spells CASSSGTGDEQFF. CDR3 nucleotide sequence: TGTGCCAGCAGTTCCGGGACAGGGGATGAGCAGTTCTTC. The V call is TRBV2, the J call TRBJ2-1; 10 nucleotides align to TRBD1. Germline lookup yields CDR1 SNHLY and CDR2 FYNNEI. This CDR3 contains 13 residues. With 5 bases clipped from V and 8 bases from J, the junction kept 3 bases outside the gene matches.

This clonotype was recorded many times. The chain carries TRBV2 and TRBJ1-3, with D possibly matching TRBD1 (6 bases). The CDR3 length is 15 residues. V lost 2 bases to trimming and J lost 0 bases, with 8 bases between them. Germline CDR1 is SNHLY and CDR2 is FYNNEI. CDR3 DNA sequence: TGTGCCAGCAGTGAAAACAGGGCCTCTGGAAACACCATATATTTT. Protein sequence: CASSENRASGNTIYF.

V and J are TRBV3-1 and TRBJ1-1, with D possibly matching TRBD1 (5 bases). Germline V lookup: CDR1 LGHDT, CDR2 YNNKEL (reference sequence). Trimming removed 0 bases from V and 9 bases from J, with 11 bases in between. The CDR3 spans 13 residues. CDR3 loop: CASSQDWQGKAFF. The CDR3 region has the DNA TGTGCCAGCAGCCAAGATTGGCAGGGAAAAGCTTTCTTT.

This clonotype has at least ten counts. The V and J genes are TRBV30 and TRBJ1-5; D unresolved. The CDR3 totals 13 residues. The germline V gene encodes CDR1 GTSNPN and CDR2 SVGIG (reference sequence). Trimming took 8 bases from V and 7 from J, leaving 18 bases between them. CDR3 amino acids: CAASAGSGQPQHF. The CDR3 region has the DNA TGTGCCGCCTCAGCGGGGTCGGGCCAGCCCCAGCATTTT.

This clonotype was seen more than once but under ten times. This rearrangement joins TRBV3-1 to TRBJ1-4, with 7 bases matching TRBD1. J was trimmed by 1 base and V by 8 bases; bases with no gene match: 7. Germline values: CDR1 LGHDT, CDR2 YNNKEL (reference sequence). The CDR3 spans 15 residues. The CDR3 loop reads CASGTGARTNEKLFF. Written as DNA, the CDR3 is TGTGCCAGCGGTACAGGGGCCAGAACTAATGAAAAACTGTTTTTT. Drawing the rest from reference TRBV3-1 and TRBJ1-4, the complete variable domain is DTAVSQTPKYLVTQMGNDKSIKCEQNLGHDTMYWYKQDSKKFLKIMFSYNNKELIINETVPNRFSPKSPDKAHLNLHINSLELGDSAVYFCASGTGARTNEKLFFGSGTQLSVL.

This clonotype was counted at least ten times. The V and J genes are TRBV4-3 and TRBJ2-1, with D possibly matching TRBD1 (8 bases). The V and J ends lost 4 bases and 8 bases respectively, with 18 bases between them. The CDR3 has 15 amino acids. Per germline, CDR1 LGHNA and CDR2 YSLEER. The CDR3 loop reads CASSLNRGGGDEQFF. The CDR3 bases are TGCGCCAGCAGCCTAAACAGGGGGGGCGGTGATGAGCAGTTCTTC.

The chain is built from TRBV7-2 and TRBJ2-5; D unclear. Germline-derived CDR1 and CDR2 are SGHTA and FQGNSA. The CDR3 contains 14 residues. V was cut by 1 base and J by 5 bases, with 11 bases left in between. The CDR3 DNA is TGTGCCAGCAGCTTAGGGGCCCTCAGCGAGACCCAGTACTTC. Translation gives CASSLGALSETQYF.

The sample holds many counts of this clonotype. The chain is built from TRBV13 and TRBJ1-4; 9 bases are a match to TRBD1. The CDR3 is 15 residues long. In germline, CDR1 is PRHDT, CDR2 FYEKMQ (reference sequence). V shed 5 bases, J shed 8 bases, and the junction held 9 bases outside the gene matches. CDR3 sequence (DNA): TGTGCCAGCAGCCTTTCCGGGACAGGGCTAGAAAAACTGTTTTTT. It yields the protein CASSLSGTGLEKLFF.

In this sample, this clonotype turned up a few times. This chain links TRBV25-1 with TRBJ2-1; D is possibly TRBD2 (5 bases). V was clipped by 5 bases and J by 7 bases, with 9 bases between them. Germline assignment: CDR1 MGHDK and CDR2 SYGVNS. This CDR3 contains 12 residues. The CDR3 DNA is TGTGCCAGCAGTTTCGGGAATAATGAGCAGTTCTTC. It encodes CASSFGNNEQFF. The variable domain in full, completed from reference TRBV25-1 and TRBJ2-1, reads EADIYQTPRYLVIGTGKKITLECSQTMGHDKMYWYQQDPGMELHLIHYSYGVNSTEKGDLSSESTVSRIRTEHFPLTLESARPSHTSQYLCASSFGNNEQFFGPGTRLTVL.

The chain links TRBV6-2 or TRBV6-3 to TRBJ2-7; 7 bases map to TRBD1. The CDR3 runs to 13 residues. Germline V CDR1 and CDR2: MNHEY, SVGEGT. Trimming cost V 5 bases and J 3 bases; bases outside gene matches: 4. The chain's CDR3 is CASSRRQGYEQYF. The DNA for the CDR3 is TGTGCCAGCAGTCGCCGACAGGGCTACGAGCAGTACTTC.

Remarks on this clonotype: Since no conserved phenylalanine or tryptophan closes the CDR3, a read error is the likely cause. The chain links TRBV15 to TRBJ1-1, with a tentative D call TRBD1 (5 bases). Germline CDR1 reads LNHNV; CDR2 reads YYDKDF (reference sequence). Trimming took off 0 bases at V and 4 bases at J, with 15 bases between the two ends. The CDR3 is 16 amino acids. DNA of the CDR3: TGTGCCACCAGCAGAGATCACCCAGGGCTCGGCACTGAAGCTTTCCTT. The encoded protein is CATSRDHPGLGTEAFL.

The rearrangement uses TRBV6-1 and TRBJ1-2; 7 bases are shared with TRBD1. The J segment lost 3 bases and the V segment lost 6 bases, leaving 13 bases of the junction unmatched. Germline lookup yields CDR1 MNHNS and CDR2 SASEGT. This CDR3 is built from 16 residues. In nucleotides, the CDR3 is TGTGCCAGCAGAACAGACTACAGGGGCGGGTACTATGGCTACACCTTC. Translation gives CASRTDYRGGYYGYTF.

This clonotype was seen only a few times. This chain uses TRBV7-8 with TRBJ2-5; no reliable D call. V shed 0 bases and J shed 6 bases, with 11 bases lying between them. The germline gives CDR1 SGHVS, CDR2 FQNEAQ. There are 14 residues in the CDR3. CDR3 coding DNA: TGTGCCAGCAGCTTAGCGGAGAGTATGCAGACCCAGTACTTC. Its translation: CASSLAESMQTQYF.

This clonotype was seen only a few times. The chain uses TRBV5-6 and TRBJ2-3; D ambiguous. The length of the CDR3 is 15 residues. Germline V gene sequence: CDR1 SGHDT, CDR2 YYEEEE. V was clipped by 0 bases and J by 1 base, with 9 bases between them. CDR3: CASSLVRLGTDTQYF. In DNA, the CDR3 is TGTGCCAGCAGCTTGGTGCGGCTTGGCACAGATACGCAGTATTTT.

In its sample, this clonotype was seen many times. The gene calls are TRBV12-3 or TRBV12-4 and TRBJ1-2; TRBD1 matches at 7 bases. The V gene end was trimmed by 1 base and the J gene end by 4 bases; junction bases not matched to a gene: 3. The CDR3 totals 14 residues. DNA of the CDR3: TGTGCCAGCAGTTTAGGACAGGGTCTCTATGGCTACACCTTC. Residues: CASSLGQGLYGYTF.

This chain connects TRBV5-4 to TRBJ2-3; D remains unclear. Germline assignment: CDR1 SGHNT and CDR2 YYREEE (reference sequence). V dropped 3 bases and J dropped 5 bases, with 7 bases sitting between them. The CDR3 is 12 residues long. In DNA, the CDR3 is TGTGCCAGCAGCTCAAGCCTAGATACGCAGTATTTT. Translation: CASSSSLDTQYF. Full variable domain (outside the CDR3, taken from reference TRBV5-4 and TRBJ2-3): ETGVTQSPTHLIKTRGQQVTLRCSSQSGHNTVSWYQQALGQGPQFIFQYYREEENGRGNFPPRFSGLQFPNYSSELNVNALELDDSALYLCASSSSLDTQYFGPGTRLTVL.

This clonotype was detected ten times or more. The chain is built from TRBV28 and TRBJ2-3; D ambiguous. This CDR3 comprises 11 residues. Germline V gene data show CDR1 as MDHEN and CDR2 as SYDVKM. With 6 bases removed from V and 6 bases from J, the gap between germline ends came to 7 bases. The DNA of the CDR3 is TGTGCCAGCAGCCCTCGTGATACGCAGTATTTT. Protein: CASSPRDTQYF.

This clonotype came up a few times. Germline and junction disagree at one end, which may indicate a read error. The CDR3 region is CASTDSNQPQNF. CDR3 nucleotide sequence: TGTGCCAGTACGGATAGCAATCAGCCCCAGAATTTT. The V call is TRBV19, the J call TRBJ1-5; no clear D. Germline V CDR1 and CDR2: LNHDA, SQIVND (reference sequence). This CDR3 comprises 12 residues.

This clonotype was observed at least ten times. This chain connects TRBV19 to TRBJ1-5, with D maybe TRBD1 (5 bases). V was clipped by 3 bases and J by 4 bases, with 10 bases between them. The CDR3 has 14 residues. Germline values: CDR1 LNHDA, CDR2 SQIVND (reference sequence). The CDR3: CASSITGLNQPQHF. The CDR3 nucleotides read TGTGCCAGTAGTATTACAGGACTAAATCAGCCCCAGCATTTT.

There are many counts of this clonotype. CDR3: CASRPRDNSPLHF. CDR3 nucleotides: TGTGCCAGCAGACCTAGGGATAATTCACCCCTCCACTTT. V and J are TRBV6-5 and TRBJ1-6; the D is unclear. Germline assignment: CDR1 MNHEY and CDR2 SVGAGI. The V and J ends lost 6 bases and 5 bases respectively, with 8 bases between them. CDR3 length: 13 residues.

This clonotype has more than one count but fewer than ten. The CDR3 DNA sequence: TGTGCCAGCAGCCAGACCAGTACCACGCAGTATTTT. Translating gives CASSQTSTTQYF. This chain joins TRBV7-2 and TRBJ2-3; D uncertain. The germline V and J ends were trimmed by 5 bases and 9 bases, with 12 bases remaining between them. Germline V CDR1 and CDR2: SGHTA, FQGNSA. This CDR3 region has 12 residues.

This clonotype was seen at least ten times. This chain links TRBV12-5 with TRBJ1-5; D unclear. V lost 3 bases, J lost 7 bases, and 10 bases lay in between. The germline V gene has CDR1 LGHNT and CDR2 FRNRAP. The CDR3 covers 13 residues. The CDR3 spells CASGLSHGQPQHF. CDR3 bases: TGTGCTAGTGGTTTAAGTCACGGGCAGCCCCAGCATTTT.